The 22 T cell receptor beta chains below were found in one sample sequenced in a study of CXCR3-negative and CXCR3-positive naive CD8 T cells. Findings and caveats of the study: Hydrophobicity was higher for TRB CDR3s found in CXCR3-positive naive cells than in CXCR3-negative naive cells.

These receptors are not linked to any known antigen. The TRB libraries of cDNA were built by UMI-labeled 5' RACE. With the 5' RACE reads reprocessed, TCRdb shows one record per CDR3 protein and no DNA. Here the sample table reports 55,000 to 65,000 distinct CDR3 sequences. Material: naive CXCR3+ CD8+ T cells from blood. Subset of the sample: CD45RO-CCR7+CD27+CD95- naive CD8+ T cells expressing CXCR3 (TNR3+). All receptors derive from a human donor in good health. Some clones in this sample may be carry-over from other donors' samples.

The CDR3 is CSVEARRVEAFF. This chain connects TRBV29-1 to TRBJ1-1; TCRdb proposes TRBD1, but this gene call is untestable without DNA. CDR3 size: 12 residues. Germline V gene lookup returns CDR1 SQVTM and CDR2 ANQGSEA.

This chain links TRBV4-3 with TRBJ2-7; TCRdb selects TRBD2, and the lack of DNA leaves this call unchecked. Germline V gene data show CDR1 as LGHNA and CDR2 as YSLEER. CDR3 length equals 16 residues. CDR3 in amino acids: CASSQDMAGSSYEQYF.

The chain recombines TRBV12-3 or TRBV12-4 with TRBJ2-7; TCRdb reports TRBD1, a call that lacks DNA to check it against. The CDR3 runs to 12 residues. The CDR3 region is CASSSLGRLKYF.

The V call is TRBV20-1, the J call TRBJ2-5; the D call from TCRdb, TRBD1, cannot be confirmed without DNA. CDR3 length: 15 residues. From germline, CDR1 is DFQATT and CDR2 SNEGSKA (reference sequence). The CDR3 reads CSARSGQGLQETQYF.

The rearrangement joins TRBV7-9 to TRBJ1-5; TCRdb calls TRBD1, which cannot be checked without DNA. The CDR3 sequence is 13 residues long. Germline CDR1 is SEHNR and CDR2 is FQNEAQ (reference sequence). The CDR3 sequence: CASSWDRGQPQHF.

V is TRBV6-2 or TRBV6-3 and J is TRBJ1-5. CDR3 size: 14 residues. Germline loops: CDR1 MNHEY, CDR2 SVGEGT. CDR3: CASSYGGLLQPQHF.

The chain is built from TRBV6-4 and TRBJ2-1; TCRdb's assignment of TRBD2 cannot be checked, as there is no DNA. The CDR3 spans 19 residues. The germline V gene has CDR1 MRHNA and CDR2 SNTAGT. The CDR3 sequence is CASSVELASGGASYNEQFF.

The chain carries TRBV5-1 and TRBJ1-4; TCRdb names TRBD1, which stays unverified in the absence of DNA. This CDR3 has 16 amino acids. Germline values: CDR1 SGHRS, CDR2 YFSETQ. The CDR3 reads CASSVGQGQENEKLFF.

V usage is TRBV7-6 and J usage is TRBJ2-7; TCRdb picks TRBD1, but there is no DNA to check that call. The CDR3 totals 14 residues. Germline values: CDR1 SGHVS, CDR2 FNYEAQ. This chain's CDR3 is CASSLVDRGYEQYF.

The V call is TRBV11-2, the J call TRBJ2-3. The CDR3 is 13 residues long. Germline V gene sequence: CDR1 SGHAT, CDR2 FQNNGV. The CDR3 reads CASSYRVTDTQYF.

This sequence joins TRBV4-3 and TRBJ2-7; with no DNA, the TCRdb D assignment of TRBD1 cannot be verified. Germline CDR1 and CDR2: LGHNA and YSLEER. The CDR3 extends over 16 amino acids. This CDR3 is CASSQDKEQGAYEQYF.

The chain couples TRBV5-5 to TRBJ2-5; TCRdb outputs TRBD1, but without DNA this stays unchecked. CDR1 is SGHKS and CDR2 is YYEKEE in the germline V gene (reference sequence). The CDR3 runs 14 residues. CDR3 sequence: CASIPPGPRETQYF.

V is TRBV29-1 and J is TRBJ1-1; without DNA, the TCRdb call of TRBD1 cannot be checked. The CDR3 sequence is 11 residues long. Germline-derived CDR1 and CDR2 are SQVTM and ANQGSEA. The CDR3 sequence is CSGGGGYQAFF.

The genes are TRBV9 and TRBJ2-7; TCRdb reports TRBD2, a call that lacks DNA to check it against. The germline gives CDR1 SGDLS, CDR2 YYNGEE. The CDR3 has 16 residues. CDR3 protein: CASSVGGGLASYEQYF.

The J gene is TRBJ1-1, the V gene TRBV19. The CDR3 covers 14 residues. The V gene's germline CDR1 is LNHDA and CDR2 SQIVND (reference sequence). CDR3 residues: CATLDPTGGTEAFF.

The J gene is TRBJ1-1, the V gene TRBV4-1. The CDR3 is 15 residues long. Germline V CDR1 and CDR2: MGHRA, YSYEKL. CDR3 sequence: CASSPLLVMNTEAFF.

V and J are TRBV3-1 and TRBJ1-3. This CDR3 has 14 amino acids. Germline CDR1 and CDR2: LGHDT and YNNKEL (reference sequence). CDR3 sequence: CASSQAAPGNTIYF.

This sequence joins TRBV28 and TRBJ2-7; TCRdb names TRBD1, which stays unverified in the absence of DNA. The CDR3 consists of 15 residues. The germline V gene has CDR1 MDHEN and CDR2 SYDVKM. CDR3 loop: CASSLLGQGGYEQYF.

J is TRBJ2-1 and V is TRBV6-2 or TRBV6-3; TCRdb returns TRBD2, unconfirmable since there is no DNA. This CDR3 has 17 residues. The germline V gene encodes CDR1 MNHEY and CDR2 SVGEGT. The CDR3 sequence is CASSYSTSSEGYNEQFF.

The chain employs TRBV7-2 and TRBJ2-7. The CDR3 has 14 amino acids. Germline V gene lookup returns CDR1 SGHTA and CDR2 FQGNSA. The CDR3 protein is CASSLLAGTYEQYF.

The CDR3 here is CASSTNGGGFHNEQFF. This chain joins TRBV11-2 and TRBJ2-1; absent DNA, TCRdb's TRBD2 call cannot be checked. Germline CDR1 SGHAT, CDR2 FQNNGV. The CDR3 has 16 residues.

J is TRBJ1-1 and V is TRBV6-5. Germline CDR1 MNHEY, CDR2 SVGAGI. CDR3 length equals 13 residues. This CDR3 is CASRKTGNTEAFF.